These T cell receptor beta chains were read from a single sample in a study of shared clonotypes between healthy human individuals. Generated by immunoSEQ multiplex PCR, the TCRdb table keeps only in-frame clones and is missing some. The repertoire consists of roughly 760,000 clones, with roughly 70% occurring once and the leading ten covering more than 1.5%. Sequencing was carried out using memory CD4+ T cells sorted from blood. The receptor set was obtained from a woman aged 25 to 45 in good health. The CDR3 runs from the conserved cysteine through the conserved F or W. Each record gives: clone size, D gene, J gene, V gene, CDR3 protein, CDR3 DNA. D genes are given only for firm matches. Size tells how often a clone was seen (once, few, many) or the class of an expanded clone, and some rows leave it out.

>few|.|TRBJ2-7|TRBV7-2
CASSLAQGMGYEQYF
TGTGCCAGCAGCTTAGCCCAGGGGATGGGCTACGAGCAGTACTTC
>.|TRBD2|TRBJ2-2|TRBV18
CASSSGRVSNTGELFF
TGTGCCAGCTCATCGGGGAGGGTCTCGAACACCGGGGAGCTGTTTTTT
>.|.|TRBJ2-5|TRBV7-8
CASSLARMGETQYF
TGTGCCAGCAGCTTAGCACGGATGGGGGAGACCCAGTACTTC
>.|.|TRBJ1-2|TRBV6-5
CASSSEGGLNYGYTF
TGTGCCAGCAGTTCGGAAGGGGGGCTCAACTATGGCTACACCTTC
>.|.|TRBJ1-4|TRBV2
CASRADSTNEKLFF
TGTGCCAGCAGGGCAGACTCAACTAATGAAAAACTGTTTTTT
>.|TRBD2|TRBJ2-1|TRBV19
CASSSRLEAGVYEQFF
TGTGCCAGTAGCTCCCGACTAGAGGCGGGAGTCTACGAGCAGTTCTTC
>.|TRBD2|TRBJ2-5|TRBV7-7
CASSKGLAAQETQYF
TGTGCCAGCAGCAAGGGACTAGCGGCTCAAGAGACCCAGTACTTC
>.|.|TRBJ2-1|TRBV25-1
CASSESRSLPMYNEQFF
TGTGCCAGCAGTGAGAGCCGGAGCCTCCCGATGTACAATGAGCAGTTCTTC
>.|.|TRBJ1-5|TRBV7-2
CASSLLRYQPQHF
TGTGCCAGCAGCTTACTCAGGTATCAGCCCCAGCATTTT
>.|TRBD1|TRBJ1-5|TRBV27
CASRETGDYGQPQHF
TGTGCCAGCAGGGAGACAGGGGACTACGGTCAGCCCCAGCATTTT